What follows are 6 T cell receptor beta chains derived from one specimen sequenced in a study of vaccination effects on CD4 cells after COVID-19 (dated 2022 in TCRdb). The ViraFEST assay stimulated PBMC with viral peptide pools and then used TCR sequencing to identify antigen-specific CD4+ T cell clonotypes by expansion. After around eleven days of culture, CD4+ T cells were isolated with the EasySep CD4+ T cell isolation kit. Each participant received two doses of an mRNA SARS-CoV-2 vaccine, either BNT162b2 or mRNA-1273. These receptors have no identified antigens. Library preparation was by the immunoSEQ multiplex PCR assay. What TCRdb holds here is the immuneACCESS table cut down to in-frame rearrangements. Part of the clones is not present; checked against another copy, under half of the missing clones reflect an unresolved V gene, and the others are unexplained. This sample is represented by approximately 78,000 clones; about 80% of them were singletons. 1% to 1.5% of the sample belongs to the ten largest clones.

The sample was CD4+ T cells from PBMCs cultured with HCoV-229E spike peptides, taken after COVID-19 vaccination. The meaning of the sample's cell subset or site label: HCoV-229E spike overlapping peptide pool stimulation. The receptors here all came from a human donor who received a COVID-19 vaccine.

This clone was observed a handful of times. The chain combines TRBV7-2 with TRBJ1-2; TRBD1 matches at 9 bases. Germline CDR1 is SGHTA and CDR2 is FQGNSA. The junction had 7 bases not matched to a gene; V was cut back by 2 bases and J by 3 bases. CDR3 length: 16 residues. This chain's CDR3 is CASSLRRDRVDYGYTF. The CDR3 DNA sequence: TGTGCCAGCAGCTTACGACGGGACAGGGTAGACTATGGCTACACCTTC. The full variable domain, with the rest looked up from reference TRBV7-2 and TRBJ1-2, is GAGVSQSPSNKVTEKGKDVELRCDPISGHTALYWYRQSLGQGLEFLIYFQGNSAPDKSGLPSDRFSAERTGGSVSTLTIQRTQQEDSAVYLCASSLRRDRVDYGYTFGSGTRLTVV.

The CDR3 nucleotides read TGTGCCAGCAGTTACGGGACGGTTATGAACACTGAAGCTTTCTTT. Translating it yields CASSYGTVMNTEAFF. The chain couples TRBV28 to TRBJ1-1; weak D call: TRBD1 (5 bases). Germline V gives CDR1 MDHEN, CDR2 SYDVKM. The CDR3 runs 15 residues. V dropped 4 bases and J dropped 0 bases, with 12 bases sitting between them.

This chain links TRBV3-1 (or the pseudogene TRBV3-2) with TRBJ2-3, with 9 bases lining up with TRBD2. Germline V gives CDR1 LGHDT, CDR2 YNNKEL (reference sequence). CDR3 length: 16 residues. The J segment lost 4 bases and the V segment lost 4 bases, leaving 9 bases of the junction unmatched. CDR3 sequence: CASSRTAGGRSDTQYF. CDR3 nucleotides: TGTGCCAGCAGCCGCACCGCGGGGGGGCGGTCAGATACGCAGTATTTT.

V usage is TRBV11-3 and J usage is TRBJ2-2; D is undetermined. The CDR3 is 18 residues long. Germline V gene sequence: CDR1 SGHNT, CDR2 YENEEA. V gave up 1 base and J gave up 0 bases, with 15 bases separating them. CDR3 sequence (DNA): TGTGCCAGCAGCTTAGCCCACTCCCCTAGTACGAACACCGGGGAGCTGTTTTTT. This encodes CASSLAHSPSTNTGELFF.

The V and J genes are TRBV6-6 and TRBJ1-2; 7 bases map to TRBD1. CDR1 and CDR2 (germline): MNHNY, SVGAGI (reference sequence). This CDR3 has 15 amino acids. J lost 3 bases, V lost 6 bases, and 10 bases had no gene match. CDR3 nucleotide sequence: TGTGCCAGCAGAGAAAGGACAGGACGTCACTATGGCTACACCTTC. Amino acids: CASRERTGRHYGYTF.

CDR3 sequence: CASSSLQGRIDTQYF. Here the CDR3 DNA reads TGTGCCAGCAGCTCTTTACAGGGGAGGATTGATACGCAGTATTTT. The chain recombines TRBV27 with TRBJ2-3; perhaps TRBD1 as D (7 bases). Trimming took off 6 bases at V and 6 bases at J, with 19 bases between the two ends. This CDR3 is built from 15 residues. Germline assignment: CDR1 MNHEY and CDR2 SMNVEV (reference sequence).